The text below deals with one T cell receptor (beta chain). This clonotype was detected only a few times. No cognate antigen has been identified for it. Base qualities are not recorded, but no much larger clone differs from it by a single base. The data derive from a study of T cell repertoires in cytomegalovirus infection (dated by TCRdb to about 2019). In the study overall: Recently identified HLA-C-restricted CMV epitopes, whose presentation resists viral immunomodulation, were targeted by peptide stimulations together with well-studied HLA-B-restricted epitopes. Because public TCR beta signatures pointed to carriage of CMV infection together with the matching HLA type, the HLA type of each donor mattered for the analysis.

This specimen's treatment or condition label, per the study, means: in vitro stimulation with specific CMV peptide epitopes to enrich CMV-specific T cells. Beyond this particular receptor, the publication reports: The ex vivo response was dominated by HLA-C-restricted CMV-specific TCR beta clonotypes, which also provided the single most frequent clonotype in two of eight donors. In both this cohort and an independent approximately 350-donor cohort, the cumulative frequency of public TCR beta family members distinguished carriers of CMV infection plus the relevant HLA type.

The CDR3 holds 15 amino acids from the cysteine to the phenylalanine. Only the CDR3 part of the read is kept: 45 bases, read in frame from the first base. V and J lose 2 bases and 5 bases, and a span of 12 bases separates them. CDR1 is given as MNHEY and CDR2 as SVGAGI, both from the germline V gene. Instrument used: Illumina HiSeq 1500. Using fastp trimming at Q25 and MiXCR clonotype assembly, TCRdb reanalyzed the public sequencing data and kept in-frame beta chains. A single entry per CDR3 protein holds the most common genes and DNA from its merged rows. A total of approximately 770,000 distinct CDR3 sequences appear in this sample, approximately 32% of them only once. About an eighth of the sample belongs to the ten largest clones.

The source of this sequence is a human donor in good health (CMV status not recorded). Some clones in this sample may be carry-over from other donors' samples. This specimen was cultured CD8+ T cells from PBMCs, taken from culture after CMV antigen stimulation. The rearranged segments are TRBV6-5 and TRBJ1-4, with TRBD1 as a weak D call on 5 bases. Here the CDR3 is given as CASSYQGTGNEKLFF. Read as DNA, the sequence is TGTGCCAGCAGTTACCAAGGGACGGGAAATGAAAAACTGTTTTTT.